The clone carrying this T cell receptor beta chain was detected once. Its antigen remains unidentified. These data originate in a study of T-cell memory formation after mild COVID-19. Study background: The study found TCR clusters largely donor specific.

V lost 1 base and J 2 bases, leaving 18 bases between the germline ends. The CDR3 length is 17 residues. From germline, CDR1 is SGHDN and CDR2 FVKESK. Constant-segment primers were used for 5'RACE, and the resulting TCR alpha and TCR beta cDNA libraries carried sample barcodes and UMIs. TCRdb independently ran MiXCR on the 5' RACE reads; one entry per CDR3 protein. The data contain just over 150,000 distinct CDR3 sequences, roughly 31% of them singletons. Points from the study as a whole: Whether second-wave clones peaking at day 37 were SARS-CoV-2 specific went unconfirmed. Contracting CD4+ clones sat mainly in CM and EM; CD8+ in EMRA.

The TCR comes from an adult woman who had mild COVID-19 (a few samples of this study predate the infection). Cell type and time point are not known. The chain has TRBV14 and TRBJ2-7; D possibly corresponds to TRBD2 (6 bases). Material for sequencing was PBMCs or a T cell subset sorted from them (not recorded which). The chain's CDR3 is CASSQVPSGAGPYEQYF. CDR3 nucleotides: TGTGCCAGCAGCCAAGTCCCTTCAGGAGCGGGCCCCTACGAGCAGTACTTC.